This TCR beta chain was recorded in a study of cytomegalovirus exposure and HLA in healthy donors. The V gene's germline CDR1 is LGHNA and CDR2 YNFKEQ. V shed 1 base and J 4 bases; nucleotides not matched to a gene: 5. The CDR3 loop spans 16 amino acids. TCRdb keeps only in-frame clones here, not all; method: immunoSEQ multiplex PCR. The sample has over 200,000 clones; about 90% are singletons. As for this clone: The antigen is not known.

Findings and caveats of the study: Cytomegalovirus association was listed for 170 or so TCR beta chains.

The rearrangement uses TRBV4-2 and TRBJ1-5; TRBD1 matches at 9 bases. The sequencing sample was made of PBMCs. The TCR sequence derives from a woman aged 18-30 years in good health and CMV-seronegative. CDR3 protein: CASSQVPGQGNQPQHF. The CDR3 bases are TGTGCCAGCAGCCAAGTCCCGGGACAGGGTAATCAGCCCCAGCATTTT.